This TCR beta chain was obtained from a study of OX40 agonist ivuxolimab in advanced cancers. About the research overall: Head and neck, renal cell, melanoma or hepatocellular carcinoma were the cancers that dose-escalation patients had. Cohort: 75% to 90% men, mean age 60, aged roughly 23 to 79. Anti-PD-1, anti-PD-L1 or anti-CTLA-4 therapy given earlier was allowed, and approximately 40% had some. Study-level findings and limits: Some of the nonresponding patients also showed low levels of normalized T-cell clonal expansion.

The CDR3 is 19 residues long. V was pared by 5 bases and J by 0 bases, with 12 bases of the junction left unmatched. The germline V gene has CDR1 MNHEY and CDR2 SMNVEV (reference sequence). The data were produced by immunoSEQ multiplex PCR, yet TCRdb's version contains in-frame clones alone and is incomplete. The table lists 20,000 to 25,000 clones, approximately 90% of them singletons, with approximately 30% in the top ten. Concerning this clone itself: The antigen remains unidentified.

This chain links TRBV27 with TRBJ2-3; TRBD2 matches 12 bases. The sample in question was CD4+ or CD8+ T cells sorted from blood, obtained in a trial of the OX40 agonist ivuxolimab. This receptor was taken from an adult with an advanced solid tumor such as melanoma, head and neck, liver or kidney cancer. CDR3 residues: CASSIRRLAGVPSTDTQYF. CDR3 in DNA: TGTGCCAGCAGTATAAGACGACTAGCGGGAGTTCCTAGCACAGATACGCAGTATTTT.